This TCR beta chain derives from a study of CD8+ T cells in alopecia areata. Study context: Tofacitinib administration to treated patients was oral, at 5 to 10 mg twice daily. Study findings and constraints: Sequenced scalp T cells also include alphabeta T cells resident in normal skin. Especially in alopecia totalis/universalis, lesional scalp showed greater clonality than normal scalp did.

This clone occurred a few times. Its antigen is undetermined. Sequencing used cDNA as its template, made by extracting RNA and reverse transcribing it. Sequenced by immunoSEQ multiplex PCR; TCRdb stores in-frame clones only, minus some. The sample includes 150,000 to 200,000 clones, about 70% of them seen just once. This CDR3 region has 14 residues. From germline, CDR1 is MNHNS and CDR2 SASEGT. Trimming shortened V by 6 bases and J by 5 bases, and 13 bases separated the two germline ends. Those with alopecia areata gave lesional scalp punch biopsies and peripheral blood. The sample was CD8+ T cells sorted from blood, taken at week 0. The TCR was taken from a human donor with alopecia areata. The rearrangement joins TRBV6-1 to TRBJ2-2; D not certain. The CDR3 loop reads CASSDIAATGELFF. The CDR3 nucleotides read TGTGCCAGCAGCGATATTGCAGCTACCGGGGAGCTGTTTTTT.